This T cell receptor (beta chain) was obtained from a study of blood T cell repertoires in COVID-19. About the study: COVID-19 samples collected from the United States, Italy and Spain covered acute and convalescent phases.

Trimming cost V 4 bases and J 0 bases; bases outside gene matches: 5. The CDR3 covers 16 residues. CDR1 and CDR2 from the germline V gene are SGHVS and FNYEAQ. The assay was immunoSEQ multiplex PCR, and TCRdb's table has in-frame clones only and misses some. The repertoire holds around 250,000 clones, with approximately 88% as singletons. The cohort comprised adults aged 18 to 89 years residing in under 25 US areas. Sequencing input: PBMCs or T cells enriched from blood (not recorded which). The rearrangement links TRBV7-6 to TRBJ2-7; 11 bases match TRBD2. This TCR derives from a woman in her thirties or forties who had been exposed to COVID-19. As DNA, the CDR3 is TGTGCCAGCAGCTCCCATCTAGCGGGGGGCTCCTACGAGCAGTACTTC. Translation gives CASSSHLAGGSYEQYF. Looking up the rest from reference TRBV7-6 and TRBJ2-7 gives the full variable domain: GAGVSQSPRYKVTKRGQDVALRCDPISGHVSLYWYRQALGQGPEFLTYFNYEAQQDKSGLPNDRFSAERPEGSISTLTIQRTEQRDSAMYRCASSSHLAGGSYEQYFGPGTRLTVT.